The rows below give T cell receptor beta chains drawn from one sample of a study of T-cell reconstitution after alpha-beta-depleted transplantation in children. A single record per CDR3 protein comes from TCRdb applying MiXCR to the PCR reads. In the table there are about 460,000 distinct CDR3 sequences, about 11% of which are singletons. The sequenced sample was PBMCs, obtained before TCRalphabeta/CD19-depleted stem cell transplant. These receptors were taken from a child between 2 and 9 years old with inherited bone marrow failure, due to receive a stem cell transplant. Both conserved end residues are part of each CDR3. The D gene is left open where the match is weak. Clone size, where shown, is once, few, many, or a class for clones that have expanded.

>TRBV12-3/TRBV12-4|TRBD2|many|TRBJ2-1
CASSLTPGGNEQFF
TGTGCCAGCAGTCTCACCCCCGGGGGGAATGAGCAGTTCTTC
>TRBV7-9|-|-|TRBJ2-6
CASGQGSSGANVLTF
TGTGCCTCGGGGCAGGGCAGCTCTGGGGCCAACGTCCTGACTTTC
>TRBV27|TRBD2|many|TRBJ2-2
CASSFGTSGELFF
TGTGCCAGCAGTTTCGGGACTAGCGGGGAGCTGTTTTTT
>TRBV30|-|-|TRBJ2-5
CAWSVGFEETQYF
TGTGCCTGGAGTGTTGGGTTTGAGGAGACCCAGTACTTC
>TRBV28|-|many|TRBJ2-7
CASSFGEGIPYEQYF
-
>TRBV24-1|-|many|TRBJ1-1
CATSLRRTVNTEAFF
TGTGCCACCAGTCTCCGGCGGACGGTGAACACTGAAGCTTTCTTT
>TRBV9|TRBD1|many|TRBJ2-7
CASSVSPGTGDEQYF
TGTGCCAGCAGCGTATCCCCTGGAACAGGGGACGAGCAGTACTTC
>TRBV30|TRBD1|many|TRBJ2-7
CAWAMGQAAEQYF
TGTGCCTGGGCTATGGGACAGGCGGCCGAGCAGTACTTC
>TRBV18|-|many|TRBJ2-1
CASSLDLYNEQFF
TGTGCCAGCAGCTTGGACCTCTACAATGAGCAGTTCTTC
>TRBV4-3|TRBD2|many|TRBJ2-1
CASSPTGTIYNEQFF
TGCGCCAGCAGCCCGACCGGGACTATTTACAATGAGCAGTTCTTC
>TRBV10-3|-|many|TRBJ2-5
CAISATVRETQYF
TGTGCCATCAGCGCGACAGTAAGGGAGACCCAGTACTTC
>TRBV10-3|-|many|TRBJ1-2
CAISESRGGNGYTF
TGTGCCATCAGTGAGTCGCGGGGGGGCAATGGCTACACCTTC
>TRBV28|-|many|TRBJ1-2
CASSFVGLTGARGFYGYTF
TGTGCCAGCAGTTTCGTGGGGTTGACAGGCGCAAGGGGGTTCTATGGCTACACCTTC
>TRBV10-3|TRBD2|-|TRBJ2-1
CAISEGVAGSWDEQFF
TGTGCCATCAGTGAGGGGGTAGCGGGGTCCTGGGATGAGCAGTTCTTC
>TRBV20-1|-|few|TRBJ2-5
CSAIVVGGQETQYF
TGCAGTGCCATTGTAGTGGGGGGACAAGAGACCCAGTACTTC
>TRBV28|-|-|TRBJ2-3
CASSEDSGQADTQYF
TGTGCCAGCAGCGAAGACAGTGGGCAGGCAGATACGCAGTATTTT
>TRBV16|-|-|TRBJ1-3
CASSRSGFVAGNTIYF
TGTGCCAGCAGCAGATCGGGGTTTGTCGCTGGAAACACCATATATTTT
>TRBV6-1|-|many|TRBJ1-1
CASRSIRGLNTEAFF
TGTGCCAGCAGGAGCATTAGGGGTCTCAACACTGAAGCTTTCTTT
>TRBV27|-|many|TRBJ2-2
CASSLSVGVVGELFF
TGTGCCAGCAGTTTAAGTGTGGGAGTGGTCGGGGAGCTGTTTTTT
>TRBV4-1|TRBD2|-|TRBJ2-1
CASSRRGLAGGYNEQFF
TGCGCCAGCAGCCGTAGGGGGCTAGCGGGAGGTTACAATGAGCAGTTCTTC
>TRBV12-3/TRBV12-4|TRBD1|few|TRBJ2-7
CASSFWDRVREQYF
TGTGCCAGCAGTTTTTGGGACAGGGTGCGCGAGCAGTACTTC
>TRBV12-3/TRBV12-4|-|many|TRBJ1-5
CASSFFLGPQHF
TGTGCCAGCAGTTTTTTCCTCGGGCCCCAGCATTTT
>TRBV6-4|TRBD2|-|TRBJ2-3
CASSDFRGRGDTQYF
TGTGCCAGCAGTGACTTCCGCGGGAGAGGAGATACGCAGTATTTT
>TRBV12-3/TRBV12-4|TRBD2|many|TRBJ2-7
CASSLRTSGSVHEQYF
TGTGCCAGCAGTTTAAGGACTAGCGGGAGTGTCCACGAGCAGTACTTC
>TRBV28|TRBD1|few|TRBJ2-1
CASSLTGGIFNEQFF
TGTGCCAGCAGTTTGACAGGGGGCATATTCAATGAGCAGTTCTTC
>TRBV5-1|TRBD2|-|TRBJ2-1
CASSLSRVRENEQFF
TGCGCCAGCAGCTTGTCCCGGGTGCGGGAGAATGAGCAGTTCTTC
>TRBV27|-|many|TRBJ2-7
CASLGQGHEQYF
TGTGCCAGCCTCGGCCAGGGCCACGAGCAGTACTTC
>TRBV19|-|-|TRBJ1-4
CATAQPLRSEKLFF
TGTGCCACCGCACAGCCCCTCAGGAGTGAAAAACTGTTTTTT
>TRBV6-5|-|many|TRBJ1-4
CASSYNRRTTNEKLFF
TGTGCCAGCAGTTACAACCGACGGACAACTAATGAAAAACTGTTTTTT
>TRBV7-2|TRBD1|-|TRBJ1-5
CASSAPGQGNQPQHF
TGTGCCAGCAGCGCTCCGGGACAGGGGAATCAGCCCCAGCATTTT
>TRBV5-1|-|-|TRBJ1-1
CASSLNVGRPNTEAFF
TGCGCCAGCAGCTTAAACGTGGGGAGACCGAACACTGAAGCTTTCTTT
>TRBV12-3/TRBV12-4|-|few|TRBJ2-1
CATLDVRRGSYNEQFF
TGTGCCACCTTGGATGTTAGACGGGGCTCCTACAATGAGCAGTTCTTC
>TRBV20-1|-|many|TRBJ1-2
CSATTGSPGLYGYTF
TGCAGTGCAACAACCGGGTCCCCGGGCCTCTATGGCTACACCTTC
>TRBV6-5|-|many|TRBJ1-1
CASSYTFGGTLNTEAFF
TGTGCCAGCAGTTACACCTTCGGGGGGACTCTCAACACTGAAGCTTTCTTT
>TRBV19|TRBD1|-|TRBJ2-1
CAAATGDLSYNEQFF
TGTGCCGCCGCGACAGGGGACTTATCCTACAATGAGCAGTTCTTC